These 28 T cell receptor beta chains originate from one sample sequenced in a study of cytomegalovirus exposure and HLA in healthy donors. Sequenced by immunoSEQ multiplex PCR; TCRdb stores in-frame clones only, minus some. Counted here are over 200,000 clones, 83% occurring once; the ten biggest clones make up less than 7%. Sequencing was carried out using PBMCs. The receptors originated from a woman aged 18-35 years in good health and CMV-seronegative.

The chain couples TRBV18 to TRBJ2-7; 7 nucleotides line up with TRBD1. Germline V gives CDR1 KGHSH, CDR2 LQKENI. Losses at the gene ends were 2 bases for V and 6 bases for J; bases not matched to a gene: 13. This CDR3 comprises 16 residues. CDR3 amino acids: CASSPVPQGHRVEQYF. The CDR3 region has the DNA TGTGCCAGCTCACCAGTTCCACAGGGGCATCGCGTCGAGCAGTACTTC.

The rearrangement links TRBV4-2 to TRBJ1-2; 7 nucleotides align to TRBD1. The germline CDR1 and CDR2 sequences are LGHNA and YNFKEQ. CDR3 size: 16 residues. Trimming at V came to 1 base and at J to 2 bases, leaving 7 bases not matched to a gene. The chain's CDR3 is CASSQGGTDSNYGYTF. The CDR3 nucleotides read TGTGCCAGCAGCCAAGGCGGGACAGACTCAAACTATGGCTACACCTTC.

This clone was recorded a few times. J is TRBJ1-2 and V is TRBV29-1; D possibly corresponds to TRBD1 (5 bases). Germline CDR1 and CDR2: SQVTM and ANQGSEA. The length of the CDR3 is 13 residues. V dropped 5 bases and J dropped 4 bases, with 14 bases sitting between them. CDR3 in DNA: TGCAGCGTTCTTCGTAGCGGGGCCTATGGCTACACCTTC. This sequence encodes CSVLRSGAYGYTF.

The rearrangement uses TRBV6-6 and TRBJ2-3; TRBD2 is a possible D gene (6 bases). With 8 bases removed from V and 0 bases from J, the gap between germline ends came to 12 bases. Germline V gene data show CDR1 as MNHNY and CDR2 as SVGAGI (reference sequence). The CDR3 length is 14 residues. This CDR3 is CASSRGTSTDTQYF. CDR3 nucleotide sequence: TGTGCCAGCTCACGGGGGACTAGCACAGATACGCAGTATTTT.

This sequence joins TRBV5-4 and TRBJ2-1; D not resolved. Per germline, CDR1 SGHNT and CDR2 YYREEE (reference sequence). Between the trimmed V and J ends, which lost 0 bases and 6 bases, there was a span of 7 bases. The CDR3 spans 13 residues. The CDR3 is CASSLDKLNEQFF. The CDR3, as DNA: TGTGCCAGCAGCTTGGATAAGCTCAATGAGCAGTTCTTC.

V gene TRBV27 combines with J gene TRBJ2-1; D is perhaps TRBD2 (6 bases). With 5 bases removed from V and 6 bases from J, the gap between germline ends came to 20 bases. This CDR3 spans 16 amino acids. Germline V gene lookup returns CDR1 MNHEY and CDR2 SMNVEV (reference sequence). CDR3 amino acids: CASSPWRGSLLNEQFF. The CDR3 region has the DNA TGTGCCAGCAGTCCCTGGAGGGGTTCCCTCCTCAATGAGCAGTTCTTC.

The rearrangement joins TRBV27 to TRBJ2-7; 12 bases are shared with TRBD2. Germline V CDR1 and CDR2: MNHEY, SMNVEV (reference sequence). The J segment lost 11 bases and the V segment lost 0 bases, leaving 14 bases of the junction unmatched. This CDR3 has 17 residues. The CDR3 is CASSLSASTSGRFVKYF. CDR3 nucleotides: TGTGCCAGCAGTTTATCCGCCTCAACTAGCGGGAGGTTCGTGAAGTACTTC.

CDR3 residues: CASRLPKGAPISESNQPQHF. CDR3 DNA sequence: TGTGCCAGCAGATTACCCAAAGGGGCGCCGATATCAGAGAGCAATCAGCCCCAGCATTTT. The chain joins TRBV28 to TRBJ1-5, with D possibly being TRBD1 (5 bases). Germline CDR1 and CDR2: MDHEN and SYDVKM. CDR3 length: 20 amino acids. V shed 6 bases and J shed 1 base, with 28 bases lying between them.

The chain is built from TRBV25-1 and TRBJ1-1; D is ambiguous. Germline V gene lookup returns CDR1 MGHDK and CDR2 SYGVNS. Trimming left V 5 bases short and J 0 bases short, with 7 bases between. This CDR3 region has 13 residues. Written as DNA, the CDR3 is TGTGCCAGCAGTAGCAGGTTGAACACTGAAGCTTTCTTT. This codes for CASSSRLNTEAFF.

The V gene is TRBV5-6, the J gene TRBJ1-2; tentatively, D is TRBD1 (5 bases). The germline V gene has CDR1 SGHDT and CDR2 YYEEEE. The CDR3 totals 15 residues. Trimming took off 4 bases at V and 5 bases at J, with 18 bases between the two ends. For the CDR3, the DNA is TGTGCCAGCAGCCTACTCCCATGGGGGGAGTATGGCTACACCTTC. Amino acid sequence: CASSLLPWGEYGYTF.

V and J are TRBV27 and TRBJ2-3; D possibly corresponds to TRBD2 (7 bases). CDR1 is MNHEY and CDR2 is SMNVEV in the germline V gene (reference sequence). This CDR3 has 14 residues. With 6 bases removed from V and 10 bases from J, the gap between germline ends came to 20 bases. In DNA, the CDR3 is TGTGCCAGCAGGCCGGGGGGCCCGCCCCCCGCGCAGTATTTT. It codes for CASRPGGPPPAQYF.

This chain uses TRBV6-6 with TRBJ2-1, with 11 bases that match TRBD2. V gave up 3 bases and J gave up 6 bases; unmatched junction bases: 7. The CDR3 spans 16 residues. Germline V gene lookup returns CDR1 MNHNY and CDR2 SVGAGI (reference sequence). This CDR3 is CASSYIAGGPFNEQFF. The CDR3 DNA follows: TGTGCCAGCAGTTATATAGCGGGAGGGCCTTTCAATGAGCAGTTCTTC.

CDR3 sequence: CASSDTGNSGDEQYF. CDR3 coding DNA: TGTGCCAGCAGTGACACTGGAAACTCCGGGGACGAGCAGTACTTC. V is TRBV6-4 and J is TRBJ2-7; possibly TRBD2 for D (5 bases). Between the trimmed V and J ends, which lost 2 bases and 5 bases, there was a span of 16 bases. This CDR3 is built from 15 residues. CDR1 and CDR2 from the germline V gene are MRHNA and SNTAGT.

This clone has more than one count but fewer than ten. The chain uses TRBV4-2 and TRBJ2-1, with D perhaps TRBD2 (5 bases). Germline V lookup: CDR1 LGHNA, CDR2 YNFKEQ. The CDR3 extends over 14 amino acids. V dropped 1 base and J dropped 10 bases, with 14 bases sitting between them. The CDR3 sequence is CASSQAGMGREQFF. The CDR3 coding sequence is TGTGCCAGCAGCCAAGCGGGTATGGGGAGAGAGCAGTTCTTC.

This chain uses TRBV30 with TRBJ1-1, with D possibly matching TRBD1 (6 bases). The CDR3 is 11 amino acids. Germline V CDR1 and CDR2: GTSNPN, SVGIG (reference sequence). With 1 base removed from V and 6 bases from J, the gap between germline ends came to 6 bases. As DNA, the CDR3 is TGTGCCTGGAGTGCAGGGGCTGAAGCTTTCTTT. It specifies CAWSAGAEAFF.

V gene TRBV6-6 combines with J gene TRBJ1-1; no reliable D call. Trimming left V 0 bases short and J 0 bases short, with 11 bases between. Looked up from germline, CDR1 is MNHNY and CDR2 is SVGAGI (reference sequence). The CDR3 spans 16 residues. Here the CDR3 reads CASSYSPAEMNTEAFF. In nucleotides, the CDR3 is TGTGCCAGCAGTTACTCCCCGGCGGAGATGAACACTGAAGCTTTCTTT.

The V gene is TRBV29-1, the J gene TRBJ2-4, with D possibly matching TRBD2 (6 bases). CDR1 is SQVTM, CDR2 ANQGSEA, per germline. The CDR3 contains 13 residues. Trimming cost V 6 bases and J 1 base, with 10 bases left between them. The CDR3 protein is CSVVGGAKNIQYF. The CDR3 region has the DNA TGCAGCGTAGTTGGGGGGGCCAAAAACATTCAGTACTTC.

The chain joins TRBV9 to TRBJ2-7; D uncertain. There are 12 residues in the CDR3. In germline, CDR1 is SGDLS, CDR2 YYNGEE. The V end lost 0 bases, the J end lost 4 bases, and 5 bases lay between the germline ends. Here the CDR3 DNA reads TGTGCCAGCAGCGTAGAAGGGTACGAGCAGTACTTC. Translating gives CASSVEGYEQYF.

This sequence joins TRBV29-1 and TRBJ2-1; 12 bases are shared with TRBD2. This CDR3 region has 13 residues. Trimming cost V 7 bases and J 8 bases; bases outside gene matches: 6. The germline V gene has CDR1 SQVTM and CDR2 ANQGSEA. The DNA for the CDR3 is TGCAGCGGTCGGACTAGCGGGAACCATGAGCAGTTCTTC. Translating gives CSGRTSGNHEQFF.

CDR3 DNA: TGTGCCAGCAGTTACACGCAGGGGAGATCGAACACTGAAGCTTTCTTT. Amino acid sequence: CASSYTQGRSNTEAFF. The rearrangement links TRBV6-6 to TRBJ1-1; D perhaps matches TRBD1 (6 bases). Deletions cut 2 bases from V and 1 base from J, with 14 bases between. The CDR3 totals 16 residues. CDR1 and CDR2 from the germline V gene are MNHNY and SVGAGI (reference sequence).

The V gene is TRBV7-2, the J gene TRBJ2-1, with TRBD1 identical over 8 bases. Germline V gene lookup returns CDR1 SGHTA and CDR2 FQGNSA. The V gene end was trimmed by 5 bases and the J gene end by 3 bases; junction bases not matched to a gene: 6. The CDR3 extends over 15 amino acids. This chain's CDR3 is CASSRSGQGYNEQFF. The DNA of the CDR3 is TGTGCCAGCAGCCGAAGCGGACAGGGCTACAATGAGCAGTTCTTC.

The chain links TRBV6-6 to TRBJ1-5; the D is unclear. Deletions cut 2 bases from V and 3 bases from J, with 8 bases between. The CDR3 is 14 amino acids. The germline V gene encodes CDR1 MNHNY and CDR2 SVGAGI (reference sequence). DNA for the CDR3: TGTGCCAGCAGTTACAGAAATATCAATCAGCCCCAGCATTTT. It is translated as CASSYRNINQPQHF.

This clone occurred once. The CDR3 nucleotides are TGCGCCAGCAGTCAATTTAGGCGGGAGAGGATCTATGGCTACACCTTC. Encoded protein: CASSQFRRERIYGYTF. The V and J genes are TRBV23-1 and TRBJ1-2; D gene uncertain. TRBV23-1 is an ORF, and what it does is uncertain. Deletions cut 1 base from V and 4 bases from J, with 16 bases between. The CDR3 has 16 amino acids.

The chain is built from TRBV28 and TRBJ1-2; D gene ambiguous. Trimming shortened V by 3 bases and J by 3 bases, and 5 bases separated the two germline ends. Germline loops: CDR1 MDHEN, CDR2 SYDVKM. This CDR3 contains 12 residues. CDR3 DNA: TGTGCCAGCAGTTTCGAGTACTATGGCTACACCTTC. This translates into CASSFEYYGYTF.

V usage is TRBV7-2 and J usage is TRBJ2-7; 8 bases match TRBD2. Unmatched junction bases numbered 5, after V lost 4 bases and J lost 3 bases. The CDR3 is 14 amino acids. Per the germline V gene, CDR1 is SGHTA and CDR2 is FQGNSA. CDR3 DNA: TGTGCCAGCAGCTCGGTAGCGGGGAGCTACGAGCAGTACTTC. Its protein is CASSSVAGSYEQYF.

This chain connects TRBV9 to TRBJ2-2; the D call may be TRBD1 or TRBD2 (5 bases each). The CDR3 sequence is 14 residues long. Trimming stripped 7 bases from V and 3 bases from J, with 13 bases between. Germline-derived CDR1 and CDR2 are SGDLS and YYNGEE. CDR3 sequence: CASGSGTHTGELFF. The CDR3 DNA reads TGTGCCAGCGGCTCCGGGACCCACACCGGGGAGCTGTTTTTT.

V gene TRBV2 combines with J gene TRBJ1-2; no clear D. Germline V gene lookup returns CDR1 SNHLY and CDR2 FYNNEI. The V end was cut by 8 bases, the J end by 6 bases, with 10 bases between. The CDR3 sequence is 11 residues long. The CDR3 nucleotides are TGTGCCAGCGGGAGAAGCGATGGCTACACCTTC. Its translation: CASGRSDGYTF. The complete variable domain, with remaining parts taken from reference TRBV2 and TRBJ1-2, reads EPEVTQTPSHQVTQMGQEVILRCVPISNHLYFYWYRQILGQKVEFLVSFYNNEISEKSEIFDDQFSVERPDGSNFTLKIRSTKLEDSAMYFCASGRSDGYTFGSGTRLTVV.

V gene TRBV6-6 combines with J gene TRBJ1-1; TRBD1 aligns across 11 bases. Germline V gene lookup returns CDR1 MNHNY and CDR2 SVGAGI (reference sequence). V was pared by 1 base and J by 12 bases, with 4 bases of the junction left unmatched. This CDR3 comprises 13 residues. CDR3: CASSYYGTGGTFF. Here the CDR3 DNA reads TGTGCCAGCAGTTACTACGGGACAGGGGGGACTTTCTTT.